This TCR beta chain was documented in a study of beta chain features in type 1 diabetes. Study findings and constraints: Type 1 diabetes patients had VDJ junctions that carried fewer insertions and more deletions. For patients, the naive, central memory and Treg TCRB repertoires appeared more alike than for healthy donors.

Sequencing targeted expressed TCRB transcripts, as all isolated RNA had been reverse transcribed. The assay was immunoSEQ multiplex PCR, and TCRdb's table has in-frame clones only and misses some. The sample lists 200,000 to 250,000 clones, approximately 11% occurring once. The V gene's germline CDR1 is SGHRS and CDR2 YFSETQ. This CDR3 is 15 amino acids long. Deletions cut 1 base from V and 7 bases from J, with 14 bases between. The collection from each donor was one heparinised blood draw averaging roughly 0.12 L. This clone was seen repeatedly, ten times or more. Its antigen is as yet unknown. The specimen sequenced was central memory CD4+ T cells from blood. This sequence joins TRBV5-1 and TRBJ2-2; D uncertain. The clonotype originates from a man in his late teens or twenties in good health. DNA for the CDR3: TGCGCCAGCAGCTTGTACCTACCCAAAGACGGGGAGCTGTTTTTT. It specifies CASSLYLPKDGELFF.